Listed here are 27 T cell receptor beta chains from one sample, sequenced in a study of blood T cell repertoires in COVID-19. Profiled with immunoSEQ multiplex PCR; TCRdb holds only in-frame clones, not every one. The data contain just over 650,000 clones, about 87% of them seen just once; the ten biggest clones take up around 0.3%. Material for sequencing was peripheral blood. The receptors stem from a woman under 30 with acute or convalescent COVID-19.

In DNA form, the CDR3 reads TGTGCCAGTAGTACCCCCCGACAGGAGAGATCAGTGAACACTGAAGCTTTCTTT. It yields the protein CASSTPRQERSVNTEAFF. The chain is built from TRBV19 and TRBJ1-1; tentative D call: TRBD1 (6 bases). The CDR3 length is 18 residues. Germline lookup yields CDR1 LNHDA and CDR2 SQIVND (reference sequence). Trimming took off 4 bases at V and 0 bases at J, with 21 bases between the two ends. Supplemented by reference TRBV19 and TRBJ1-1, the full variable domain reads DGGITQSPKYLFRKEGQNVTLSCEQNLNHDAMYWYRQDPGQGLRLIYYSQIVNDFQKGDIAEGYSVSREKKESFPLTVTSAQKNPTAFYLCASSTPRQERSVNTEAFFGQGTRLTVV.

The chain recombines TRBV10-3 with TRBJ2-3; 8 bases agree with TRBD1. Germline trimming cut 3 bases from V and 3 bases from J; bases unmatched to any gene: 11. Per germline, CDR1 ENHRY and CDR2 SYGVKD. The CDR3 extends over 17 amino acids. The CDR3 loop reads CAISDNPGTGETDTQYF. The CDR3 DNA reads TGTGCCATCAGTGATAACCCCGGGACAGGTGAGACAGATACGCAGTATTTT.

V is TRBV6-2 or TRBV6-3 and J is TRBJ2-1; the match to TRBD2 covers 9 bases. Germline V CDR1 and CDR2: MNHEY, SVGEGT. This CDR3 comprises 16 residues. V lost 2 bases to trimming and J lost 5 bases; unmatched junction nucleotides: 7. The CDR3, as DNA: TGTGCCAGCAGTTACCCCCCTAGCGGGGCCAACAATGAGCAGTTCTTC. It yields the protein CASSYPPSGANNEQFF.

The V and J genes are TRBV28 and TRBJ2-7; D is possibly TRBD2 (5 bases). Deletions cut 7 bases from V and 1 base from J, with 17 bases between. CDR1 is MDHEN and CDR2 is SYDVKM in the germline V gene. The CDR3 consists of 15 residues. The CDR3 sequence: CASTLGIGGSYEQYF. The CDR3 nucleotides are TGTGCCAGCACCCTCGGGATCGGAGGTTCCTACGAGCAGTACTTC.

The chain has TRBV5-1 and TRBJ2-3; 11 bases agree with TRBD2. The V gene end was trimmed by 4 bases and the J gene end by 0 bases; junction bases not matched to a gene: 10. The CDR3 is made up of 18 amino acids. CDR1 and CDR2 from the germline V gene are SGHRS and YFSETQ. For the CDR3, the DNA is TGCGCCAGCAGCACCACCGGGACTAGCGGTCCTAGCACAGATACGCAGTATTTT. Its protein is CASSTTGTSGPSTDTQYF.

The CDR3 sequence is CATSDSRLAGRETQYF. The CDR3 DNA reads as TGTGCCACCAGTGATTCGAGACTAGCGGGGCGAGAGACCCAGTACTTC. The chain has TRBV24-1 and TRBJ2-5; 11 bases agree with TRBD2. The CDR3 runs to 16 residues. Germline CDR1 is KGHDR and CDR2 is SFDVKD. J was trimmed by 4 bases and V by 2 bases; bases with no gene match: 5.

This sequence joins TRBV20-1 and TRBJ2-3; 13 positions agree with TRBD2. The CDR3 consists of 20 residues. Trimming cost V 3 bases and J 0 bases; bases outside gene matches: 15. The V gene's germline CDR1 is DFQATT and CDR2 SNEGSKA (reference sequence). CDR3 amino acids: CSASSSPRRLAGGSTDTQYF. The CDR3 bases are TGCAGTGCTAGTTCCTCCCCTCGGCGACTAGCGGGGGGAAGCACAGATACGCAGTATTTT.

The V call is TRBV29-1, the J call TRBJ1-2, with 9 bases aligning to TRBD1. J lost 2 bases, V lost 4 bases, and 8 bases had no gene match. Germline values: CDR1 SQVTM, CDR2 ANQGSEA. This CDR3 region has 15 residues. The CDR3: CSVVPPGQGNYGYTF. CDR3 nucleotides: TGCAGCGTTGTTCCCCCGGGACAGGGAAACTATGGCTACACCTTC.

The rearrangement links TRBV19 to TRBJ1-2; D possibly corresponds to TRBD1 (5 bases). The CDR3 loop spans 16 amino acids. CDR1 and CDR2 (germline): LNHDA, SQIVND (reference sequence). V gave up 0 bases and J gave up 4 bases, with 15 bases separating them. The CDR3: CASSIDPGGRIYGYTF. The CDR3 region has the DNA TGTGCCAGTAGTATAGATCCCGGGGGAAGAATCTATGGCTACACCTTC.

The CDR3 region is CASSWTGGHYNSPLHF. In nucleotides, the CDR3 is TGTGCCAGCAGCTGGACAGGGGGTCACTATAATTCACCCCTCCACTTT. The genes are TRBV13 and TRBJ1-6; 10 nucleotides agree with TRBD1. J lost 3 bases, V lost 4 bases, and 3 bases had no gene match. This CDR3 comprises 16 residues. Germline values: CDR1 PRHDT, CDR2 FYEKMQ (reference sequence).

The J gene is TRBJ2-3, the V gene TRBV24-1, with 9 bases aligning to TRBD2. Looked up from germline, CDR1 is KGHDR and CDR2 is SFDVKD. The CDR3 has 17 residues. Trimming removed 3 bases from V and 2 bases from J; junction bases left unmatched: 8. CDR3 nucleotide sequence: TGTGCCACCAGTGATCCCCTAGCGGGGCCCCTCACAGATACGCAGTATTTT. It specifies CATSDPLAGPLTDTQYF.

V and J are TRBV19 and TRBJ1-2; perhaps TRBD1 as D (5 bases). V was pared by 7 bases and J by 4 bases, with 16 bases between. CDR1 is LNHDA, CDR2 SQIVND, per germline (reference sequence). The CDR3 length is 14 residues. Written as DNA, the CDR3 is TGTGCCAGTACCCCTGGAGGGGCAGCCTATGGCTACACCTTC. This translates into CASTPGGAAYGYTF.

This chain links TRBV28 with TRBJ2-1; tentatively, D is TRBD2 (5 bases). The CDR3 runs 14 residues. Deletions cut 5 bases from V and 1 base from J, with 9 bases between. From germline, CDR1 is MDHEN and CDR2 SYDVKM. The CDR3 loop is CASSLGGSYNEQFF. CDR3 DNA sequence: TGTGCCAGCAGTCTCGGAGGTTCCTACAATGAGCAGTTCTTC.

The rearrangement links TRBV7-9 to TRBJ1-6; D is unclear. Germline V gives CDR1 SEHNR, CDR2 FQNEAQ (reference sequence). The CDR3 extends over 13 amino acids. Trimming removed 5 bases from V and 11 bases from J, with 13 bases in between. Here the CDR3 reads CASSPPIGAPLHF. In nucleotides, the CDR3 is TGTGCCAGCAGCCCCCCGATTGGAGCACCCCTCCACTTT.

The chain combines TRBV25-1 with TRBJ1-2; D possibly corresponds to TRBD1 (5 bases). The V gene lost 4 bases and the J gene lost 0 bases, with 6 bases spanning the gap. The CDR3 totals 13 residues. Germline V lookup: CDR1 MGHDK, CDR2 SYGVNS. This CDR3 reads CASSVQANYGYTF. The CDR3 DNA follows: TGTGCCAGCAGTGTACAGGCTAACTATGGCTACACCTTC.

The chain joins TRBV12-5 to TRBJ1-1; 10 bases match TRBD1. The CDR3 length is 15 residues. Germline CDR1 reads LGHNT; CDR2 reads FRNRAP. Trimming took 7 bases from V and 6 from J; bases not matched to a gene: 11. The CDR3 DNA reads TGTGCTAGTGTCCTGGACAGGGGGTTGGTCGCTGAAGCTTTCTTT. As protein: CASVLDRGLVAEAFF. Full variable domain (missing parts from reference TRBV12-5 and TRBJ1-1): DARVTQTPRHKVTEMGQEVTMRCQPILGHNTVFWYRQTMMQGLELLAYFRNRAPLDDSGMPKDRFSAEMPDATLATLKIQPSEPRDSAVYFCASVLDRGLVAEAFFGQGTRLTVV.

The V call is TRBV7-8, the J call TRBJ1-3; D is perhaps TRBD1 (5 bases). Per the germline V gene, CDR1 is SGHVS and CDR2 is FQNEAQ. The CDR3 totals 14 residues. With 2 bases removed from V and 4 bases from J, the gap between germline ends came to 9 bases. CDR3 DNA: TGTGCCAGCAGCTTACCAGGGCCCGGAAACACCATATATTTT. This translates into CASSLPGPGNTIYF.

The genes are TRBV9 and TRBJ2-7, with 9 positions matching TRBD1. This CDR3 is 15 amino acids long. CDR1 and CDR2 from the germline V gene are SGDLS and YYNGEE. The trim removed 3 bases at V and 3 bases at J, leaving 7 bases unmatched. The CDR3 bases are TGTGCCAGCAGCGGGGGGGACAGGGATTTCTACGAGCAGTACTTC. Encoded protein: CASSGGDRDFYEQYF. The full variable domain, its missing parts supplied by reference TRBV9 and TRBJ2-7, is DSGVTQTPKHLITATGQRVTLRCSPRSGDLSVYWYQQSLDQGLQFLIQYYNGEERAKGNILERFSAQQFPDLHSELNLSSLELGDSALYFCASSGGDRDFYEQYFGPGTRLTVT.

The V call is TRBV9, the J call TRBJ2-7; a weak D match, TRBD1 (6 bases). The V and J ends lost 1 base and 5 bases respectively, with 13 bases between them. Germline V gives CDR1 SGDLS, CDR2 YYNGEE. This CDR3 spans 14 amino acids. The CDR3 DNA is TGTGCCAGCAGCGTAACGATACAGGGCCACGAGCAGTACTTC. It translates to CASSVTIQGHEQYF. Variable domain in full (rest from reference TRBV9 and TRBJ2-7): DSGVTQTPKHLITATGQRVTLRCSPRSGDLSVYWYQQSLDQGLQFLIQYYNGEERAKGNILERFSAQQFPDLHSELNLSSLELGDSALYFCASSVTIQGHEQYFGPGTRLTVT.

This rearrangement joins TRBV5-8 to TRBJ2-7; D possibly corresponds to TRBD2 (6 bases). Germline V gene sequence: CDR1 SGHTS, CDR2 YDEGEE. CDR3 length equals 15 residues. The V end lost 3 bases, the J end lost 3 bases, and 16 bases lay between the germline ends. In DNA, the CDR3 is TGTGCCAGCAGCTCCTTGCCGGAGGGACTCTACGAGCAGTACTTC. It yields the protein CASSSLPEGLYEQYF.

The chain carries TRBV19 and TRBJ2-7; 9 positions match TRBD1. This CDR3 has 14 amino acids. Germline V gene data show CDR1 as LNHDA and CDR2 as SQIVND (reference sequence). Germline trimming cut 6 bases from V and 2 bases from J; bases unmatched to any gene: 5. CDR3 coding DNA: TGTGCCAGTAGACCGACAGGGGGGCCCTACGAGCAGTACTTC. Residues: CASRPTGGPYEQYF.

The genes are TRBV6-5 and TRBJ1-3, with unresolved D. There are 11 residues in the CDR3. Trimming took off 7 bases at V and 4 bases at J, with 5 bases between the two ends. Germline CDR1 MNHEY, CDR2 SVGAGI. Here the CDR3 reads CASTQGNTIYF. CDR3 bases: TGTGCCAGCACCCAAGGAAACACCATATATTTT.

The chain links TRBV2 to TRBJ2-2, with 8 positions matching TRBD2. Germline V gives CDR1 SNHLY, CDR2 FYNNEI. The ends lost 3 bases at V and 2 bases at J; junction bases unmatched: 2. CDR3 size: 15 residues. CDR3 residues: CASSEGTSNTGELFF. DNA for the CDR3: TGTGCCAGCAGTGAGGGGACTAGTAACACCGGGGAGCTGTTTTTT.

This chain joins TRBV5-1 and TRBJ2-1, with 15 bases fitting TRBD2. V shed 7 bases, J shed 4 bases, and the junction held 0 bases outside the gene matches. This CDR3 contains 14 residues. The germline CDR1 and CDR2 sequences are SGHRS and YFSETQ. In DNA form, the CDR3 reads TGCGCCAGCGGGACTAGCGGGGGGTACAATGAGCAGTTCTTC. It specifies CASGTSGGYNEQFF.

The V and J genes are TRBV6-5 and TRBJ2-2, with 10 bases fitting TRBD1. Per the germline V gene, CDR1 is MNHEY and CDR2 is SVGAGI. With V trimmed by 6 bases and J by 4 bases, 5 bases remained unmatched. The CDR3 contains 15 residues. The CDR3 bases are TGTGCCAGCAGAGGGACAGGGGAGGGCACCGGGGAGCTGTTTTTT. It encodes CASRGTGEGTGELFF.

The rearrangement links TRBV7-9 to TRBJ2-1, with 7 nucleotides matching TRBD2. The junction had 12 bases not matched to a gene; V was cut back by 6 bases and J by 4 bases. CDR1 is SEHNR and CDR2 is FQNEAQ in the germline V gene (reference sequence). CDR3 length: 16 amino acids. DNA of the CDR3: TGTGCCAGCAGTCCCGTTGCCGCCGGGGGGTACAATGAGCAGTTCTTC. Its protein product is CASSPVAAGGYNEQFF.

The chain carries TRBV3-1 (or the pseudogene TRBV3-2) and TRBJ1-3; no firm D call. Trimming shortened V by 0 bases and J by 4 bases, and 10 bases separated the two germline ends. This CDR3 has 15 residues. Germline CDR1 is LGHDT and CDR2 is YNNKEL (reference sequence). The CDR3 spells CASSQERGSGNTIYF. The DNA for the CDR3 is TGTGCCAGCAGCCAAGAACGGGGATCAGGAAACACCATATATTTT.